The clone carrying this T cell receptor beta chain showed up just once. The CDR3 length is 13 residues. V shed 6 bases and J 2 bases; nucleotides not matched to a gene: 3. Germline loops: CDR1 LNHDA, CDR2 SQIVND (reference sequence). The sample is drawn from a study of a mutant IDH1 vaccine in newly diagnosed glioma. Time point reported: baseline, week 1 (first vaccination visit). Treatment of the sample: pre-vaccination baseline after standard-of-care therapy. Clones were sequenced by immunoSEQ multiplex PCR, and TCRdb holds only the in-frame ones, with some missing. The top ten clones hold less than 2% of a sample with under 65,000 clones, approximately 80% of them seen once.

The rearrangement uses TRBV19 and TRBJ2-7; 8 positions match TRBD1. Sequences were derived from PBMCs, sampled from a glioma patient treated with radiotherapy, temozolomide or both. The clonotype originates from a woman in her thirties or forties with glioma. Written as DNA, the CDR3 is TGTGCCAGTAGAGGGACAGGTCCCTACGAGCAGTACTTC. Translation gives CASRGTGPYEQYF.